These 20 T cell receptor beta chains were sequenced from one sample in a study of cytotoxic CD8 clonotypes in ibrutinib-treated CLL. The repertoire was sequenced with immunoSEQ multiplex PCR; TCRdb's copy has only in-frame clones and lacks some. The data hold tens of thousands of clones, with approximately 81% observed a single time. Material: PBMCs, obtained before ibrutinib treatment. The receptors shown here come from a human donor with chronic lymphocytic leukemia.

In this sample, this clone turned up once. The CDR3 is CASNPGTGRFYEQYF. The CDR3 region has the DNA TGTGCCAGCAACCCTGGGACAGGAAGGTTTTACGAGCAGTACTTC. This chain joins TRBV28 and TRBJ2-7; 8 positions agree with TRBD1. The CDR3 sequence is 15 residues long. After removal of 7 bases from V and 4 bases from J, the junction contained 12 bases not matched to a gene. The germline gives CDR1 MDHEN, CDR2 SYDVKM. The full variable domain, rest sourced from reference TRBV28 and TRBJ2-7, is DVKVTQSSRYLVKRTGEKVFLECVQDMDHENMFWYRQDPGLGLRLIYFSYDVKMKEKGDIPEGYSVSREKKERFSLILESASTNQTSMYLCASNPGTGRFYEQYFGPGTRLTVT.

The chain links TRBV7-8 to TRBJ1-5; TRBD1 might be the D (5 bases). This CDR3 has 18 amino acids. CDR1 is SGHVS and CDR2 is FQNEAQ in the germline V gene. V shed 5 bases and J shed 0 bases, with 20 bases lying between them. This chain's CDR3 is CASSPTYTGSYSNQPQHF. The CDR3 nucleotides are TGTGCCAGCAGCCCAACTTATACAGGATCGTATAGCAATCAGCCCCAGCATTTT.

The chain has TRBV28 and TRBJ2-7; TRBD1 matches at 7 bases. Germline V gene data show CDR1 as MDHEN and CDR2 as SYDVKM. J was trimmed by 2 bases and V by 4 bases; bases with no gene match: 14. The CDR3 sequence is 17 residues long. Here the CDR3 DNA reads TGTGCCAGCAGTTGGAGACAGGGTCTTGTCTCGACCTACGAGCAGTACTTC. Translated, it gives CASSWRQGLVSTYEQYF.

The J gene is TRBJ2-4, the V gene TRBV5-4; 7 bases are a match to TRBD1. Germline assignment: CDR1 SGHNT and CDR2 YYREEE (reference sequence). There are 16 residues in the CDR3. V was clipped by 1 base and J by 3 bases; unmatched bases: 7. The CDR3 reads CASSLKGARDKNIQYF. CDR3 in DNA: TGTGCCAGCAGCTTGAAGGGGGCTAGAGACAAAAACATTCAGTACTTC.

The chain is built from TRBV9 and TRBJ1-2, with D uncertain. Trimming took off 3 bases at V and 5 bases at J, with 5 bases between the two ends. The germline gives CDR1 SGDLS, CDR2 YYNGEE. The CDR3 has 11 amino acids. CDR3 nucleotide sequence: TGTGCCAGCAGCGCAGAATATGGCTACACCTTC. It translates to CASSAEYGYTF. The full variable domain, with the rest looked up from reference TRBV9 and TRBJ1-2, is DSGVTQTPKHLITATGQRVTLRCSPRSGDLSVYWYQQSLDQGLQFLIQYYNGEERAKGNILERFSAQQFPDLHSELNLSSLELGDSALYFCASSAEYGYTFGSGTRLTVV.

The J gene is TRBJ2-7, the V gene TRBV11-2; D may be TRBD1 (6 bases). Germline V gene sequence: CDR1 SGHAT, CDR2 FQNNGV. V lost 2 bases and J lost 0, with 11 bases in between. The CDR3 length is 15 residues. The CDR3 here is CASSLTTGSSYEQYF. CDR3 in DNA: TGTGCCAGCAGCTTAACAACAGGGAGCTCCTACGAGCAGTACTTC.

Comment on this clone: This specimen includes other DNA sequences encoding the same CDR3. The chain uses TRBV7-8 and TRBJ1-3, with 7 bases matching TRBD1. Germline V gene sequence: CDR1 SGHVS, CDR2 FQNEAQ. V shed 3 bases and J 4 bases; nucleotides not matched to a gene: 3. The CDR3 runs to 14 residues. The CDR3 spells CASSLTGSGNTIYF. In DNA form, the CDR3 reads TGTGCCAGCAGCTTGACAGGGTCGGGAAACACCATATATTTT.

The V and J genes are TRBV7-2 and TRBJ2-3, with D possibly being TRBD1 or TRBD2 (6 bases each). V lost 1 base, J lost 2 bases, and 13 bases lay in between. The CDR3 consists of 16 residues. Germline CDR1 reads SGHTA; CDR2 reads FQGNSA. The CDR3 spells CASSLGGGRATDTQYF. CDR3 in DNA: TGTGCCAGCAGCTTAGGTGGGGGGCGGGCCACAGATACGCAGTATTTT. Looking up the rest from reference TRBV7-2 and TRBJ2-3 gives the full variable domain: GAGVSQSPSNKVTEKGKDVELRCDPISGHTALYWYRQSLGQGLEFLIYFQGNSAPDKSGLPSDRFSAERTGGSVSTLTIQRTQQEDSAVYLCASSLGGGRATDTQYFGPGTRLTVL.

The chain uses TRBV4-3 and TRBJ2-3; D remains ambiguous. Germline lookup yields CDR1 LGHNA and CDR2 YSLEER. The V end lost 1 base, the J end lost 6 bases, and 8 bases lay between the germline ends. The CDR3 loop spans 13 amino acids. The CDR3 is CASSQGPGDTQYF. The CDR3 nucleotides are TGCGCCAGCAGCCAAGGACCTGGGGATACGCAGTATTTT.

The chain has TRBV2 and TRBJ2-3, with D unclear. V lost 3 bases, J lost 1 base, and 5 bases lay in between. The CDR3 sequence is 13 residues long. Germline lookup yields CDR1 SNHLY and CDR2 FYNNEI. As DNA, the CDR3 is TGTGCCAGCAGTGATCTCCGCACAGATACGCAGTATTTT. Amino acid sequence: CASSDLRTDTQYF.

The V and J genes are TRBV4-1 and TRBJ2-5; D gene ambiguous. V was pared by 1 base and J by 5 bases, with 11 bases between. This CDR3 comprises 14 residues. CDR1 MGHRA and CDR2 YSYEKL come from the germline V gene. CDR3 nucleotides: TGCGCCAGCAGCCAAGGGGTACAATCCGAGACCCAGTACTTC. As protein: CASSQGVQSETQYF.

The rearrangement links TRBV9 to TRBJ1-5, with D tentatively TRBD1 (5 bases). CDR1 is SGDLS, CDR2 YYNGEE, per germline. V lost 4 bases, J lost 2 bases, and 13 bases lay in between. The CDR3 is 15 residues long. The DNA of the CDR3 is TGTGCCAGCAGCACGGGGGGAGGTGGCAATCAGCCCCAGCATTTT. Its translation: CASSTGGGGNQPQHF.

This clone was found a few times. This rearrangement joins TRBV6-6 to TRBJ1-6; 7 bases align to TRBD1. Trimming took 6 bases from V and 10 from J; bases not matched to a gene: 6. The CDR3 sequence is 13 residues long. CDR1 is MNHNY and CDR2 is SVGAGI in the germline V gene (reference sequence). CDR3 amino acids: CASRPRGKSPLHF. The CDR3, as DNA: TGTGCCAGCAGACCCAGGGGGAAATCACCCCTCCACTTT.

This clone was observed a few times. In DNA form, the CDR3 reads TGCGCCAGCAGCTTGGTGCCCCTGGAGGACACTGAAGCTTTCTTT. Its protein product is CASSLVPLEDTEAFF. This sequence joins TRBV5-1 and TRBJ1-1; the D is unclear. The CDR3 runs to 15 residues. Trimming shortened V by 0 bases and J by 3 bases, and 12 bases separated the two germline ends. In germline, CDR1 is SGHRS, CDR2 YFSETQ.

The chain has TRBV7-2 and TRBJ1-5; 7 positions agree with TRBD1. Trimming took 5 bases from V and 5 from J; bases not matched to a gene: 6. Germline loops: CDR1 SGHTA, CDR2 FQGNSA. The CDR3 is 14 residues long. CDR3 in DNA: TGTGCCAGCAGCCTGGGACAGCGTTATCAGCCCCAGCATTTT. The encoded protein is CASSLGQRYQPQHF.

The chain uses TRBV6-6 and TRBJ1-5; D possibly corresponds to TRBD1 (5 bases). The CDR3 extends over 16 amino acids. The germline V and J ends were trimmed by 5 bases and 2 bases, with 16 bases remaining between them. CDR1 is MNHNY and CDR2 is SVGAGI in the germline V gene (reference sequence). The CDR3 DNA reads as TGTGCCAGCAGTACGACAACGCGGGGGGGCAATCAGCCCCAGCATTTT. Protein product: CASSTTTRGGNQPQHF.

This rearrangement joins TRBV29-1 to TRBJ2-5; D gene ambiguous. Germline CDR1 SQVTM, CDR2 ANQGSEA. The V end was cut by 5 bases, the J end by 2 bases, with 15 bases between. CDR3 length: 14 residues. CDR3 residues: CSVILLLSQETQYF. The CDR3 DNA sequence: TGCAGCGTTATTCTTTTGCTCAGTCAAGAGACCCAGTACTTC.

This rearrangement joins TRBV18 to TRBJ1-3; TRBD1 agrees at 9 bases. The CDR3 is 18 amino acids. Germline values: CDR1 KGHSH, CDR2 LQKENI. The trim removed 6 bases at V and 0 bases at J, leaving 12 bases unmatched. CDR3 nucleotides: TGTGCCAGCTCTATTACCGGGACAGGGAGAGTCTCTGGAAACACCATATATTTT. Translated, it gives CASSITGTGRVSGNTIYF.

In this sample, this clone turned up a few times. The chain employs TRBV5-1 and TRBJ2-7; 10 bases map to TRBD1. With 4 bases clipped from V and 6 bases from J, the junction kept 16 bases outside the gene matches. The germline V gene has CDR1 SGHRS and CDR2 YFSETQ. The CDR3 totals 17 residues. The CDR3 DNA sequence: TGCGCCAGCAGCCCGTCGACAGGGGGCGGCGCTGAATCCGAGCAGTACTTC. As protein: CASSPSTGGGAESEQYF.

The sample holds one count of this clone. The genes are TRBV5-4 and TRBJ2-1, with D possibly being TRBD2 (6 bases). The CDR3 has 15 amino acids. V dropped 5 bases and J dropped 0 bases, with 12 bases sitting between them. Germline loops: CDR1 SGHNT, CDR2 YYREEE (reference sequence). The CDR3 protein is CASRRDGSSYNEQFF. CDR3 coding DNA: TGTGCCAGCAGAAGGGACGGGAGCTCCTACAATGAGCAGTTCTTC.